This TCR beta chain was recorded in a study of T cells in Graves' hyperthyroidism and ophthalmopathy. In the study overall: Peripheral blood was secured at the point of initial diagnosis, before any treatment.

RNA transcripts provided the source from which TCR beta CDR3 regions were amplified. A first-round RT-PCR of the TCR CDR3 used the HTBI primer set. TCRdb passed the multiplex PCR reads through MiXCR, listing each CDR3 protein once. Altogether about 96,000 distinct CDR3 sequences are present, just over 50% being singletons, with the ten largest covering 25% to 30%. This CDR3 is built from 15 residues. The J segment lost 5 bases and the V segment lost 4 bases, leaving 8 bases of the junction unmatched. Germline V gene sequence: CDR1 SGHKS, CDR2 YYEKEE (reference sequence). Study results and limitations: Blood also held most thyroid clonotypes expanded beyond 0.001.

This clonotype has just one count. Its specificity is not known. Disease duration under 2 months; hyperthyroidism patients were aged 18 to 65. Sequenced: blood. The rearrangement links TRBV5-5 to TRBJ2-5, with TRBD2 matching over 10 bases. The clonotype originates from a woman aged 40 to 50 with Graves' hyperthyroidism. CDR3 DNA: TGTGCCAGCAGCCAAGGGGCTAGCGGGAGTGAGACCCAGTACTTC. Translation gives CASSQGASGSETQYF. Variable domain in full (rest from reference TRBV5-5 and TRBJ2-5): DAGVTQSPTHLIKTRGQQVTLRCSPISGHKSVSWYQQVLGQGPQFIFQYYEKEERGRGNFPDRFSARQFPNYSSELNVNALLLGDSALYLCASSQGASGSETQYFGPGTRLLVL.